These 20 T cell receptor beta chains were all obtained from the same sample, sequenced in a study. Treg sorting used a CD4+CD25+CD127-/low gate. TCRdb independently ran MiXCR on the 5' RACE reads; one entry per CDR3 protein. The repertoire consists of about 43,000 distinct CDR3 sequences, with 22% occurring once and the leading ten covering around 4.1%. The material sequenced was Tregs sorted from a lymph node. These receptors all stem from a female donor with breast cancer.

As to this clonotype: A much larger clone differs from this one at a single base, so this may be a read error. V usage is TRBV5-6 and J usage is TRBJ1-1; D is perhaps TRBD1 (5 bases). The CDR3 sequence is 16 residues long. V was cut by 4 bases and J by 3 bases, with 19 bases left in between. The germline CDR1 and CDR2 sequences are SGHDT and YYEEEE. The DNA of the CDR3 is TGTGCCAGCAGCCCGCTTGGTTGGGGAGGGGACACTGAAGCTTTCTTT. This gives the protein CASSPLGWGGDTEAFF.

This clonotype was seen more than once but under ten times. Given a much more abundant clone one base away, this may be a read error. This chain links TRBV20-1 with TRBJ2-1; 8 bases align to TRBD2. Germline V lookup: CDR1 DFQATT, CDR2 SNEGSKA (reference sequence). The CDR3 has 15 amino acids. The CDR3 DNA reads TGCAGTTCTAGAGATCGGGAGGGGACTAGTTATGAGCAGTTCTTC. Encoded protein: CSSRDREGTSYEQFF.

The V gene is TRBV7-9, the J gene TRBJ2-5; D tentatively reads TRBD1 or TRBD2 (5 bases each). The germline V and J ends were trimmed by 8 bases and 1 base, with 11 bases remaining between them. The CDR3 loop spans 13 amino acids. The germline CDR1 and CDR2 sequences are SEHNR and FQNEAQ (reference sequence). The CDR3 loop is CASGTGPQETQYF. In DNA form, the CDR3 reads TGTGCCAGCGGAACGGGACCCCAAGAGACCCAGTACTTC.

A word on this clonotype: The junction shows a germline mismatch at one end, possibly a read error. This chain uses TRBV6-5 with TRBJ1-1; a weak D match, TRBD1 (5 bases). Germline V gene sequence: CDR1 MNHEY, CDR2 SVGAGI. This CDR3 spans 14 amino acids. CDR3 sequence reads: CASSYSGESTEAFF. As DNA, the CDR3 is TGTGCCAGCAGTTACTCGGGGGAGAGCACTGAGGCTTTCTTT.

This clonotype was picked up a small number of times. The chain is built from TRBV10-3 and TRBJ1-1; no clear D gene. This CDR3 is 14 amino acids long. V lost 3 bases and J 0 bases, leaving 8 bases between the germline ends. The germline V gene encodes CDR1 ENHRY and CDR2 SYGVKD. For the CDR3, the DNA is TGTGCCATCAGTGAACCGAACCTGAACACTGAAGCTTTCTTT. This translates into CAISEPNLNTEAFF.

The chain joins TRBV6-5 to TRBJ1-1; D not certain. V lost 11 bases and J 6 bases, leaving 16 bases between the germline ends. Looked up from germline, CDR1 is MNHEY and CDR2 is SVGAGI. This CDR3 is built from 12 residues. The CDR3 DNA reads TGTGCCGGGTCAGTGGAAGAGGCTGAAGCTTTCTTT. Its protein is CAGSVEEAEAFF.

Comments on this clonotype: A much more abundant neighbour one base away suggests this may be a read error. The chain is built from TRBV24-1 and TRBJ2-1; 11 nucleotides line up with TRBD1. The CDR3 is 17 residues long. Germline V gene data show CDR1 as KGHDR and CDR2 as SFDVKD. V shed 4 bases and J 1 base; nucleotides not matched to a gene: 5. The CDR3: CATSDPDRGRSYNEQFF. The CDR3, as DNA: TGTGCCACCAGTGACCCGGACAGGGGGCGATCCTACAATGAGCAGTTCTTC.

The chain is built from TRBV5-1 and TRBJ2-3; D is undetermined. There are 14 residues in the CDR3. CDR1 SGHRS and CDR2 YFSETQ come from the germline V gene. Trimming removed 0 bases at V and 5 bases at J, with 10 bases between. The CDR3 protein is CASSLATVGDTQYF. The CDR3 DNA reads as TGCGCCAGCAGCTTGGCCACGGTTGGAGATACGCAGTATTTT.

The J gene is TRBJ2-7, the V gene TRBV21-1; the table names TRBD1, a call not compared with the DNA. TRBV21-1 is a recognized pseudogene. This CDR3 is built from 15 residues. CDR3 loop: CASSRQGQIPYEQYF. CDR3 DNA: TGTGCCAGCAGCAGGCAGGGACAGATTCCCTACGAGCAGTACTTC.

In the case of this clonotype: A read error may be the cause here, since a much bigger clone is one base away. This chain joins TRBV7-2 and TRBJ2-5; 7 bases agree with TRBD1. The CDR3 covers 14 residues. With 7 bases clipped from V and 5 bases from J, the junction kept 10 bases outside the gene matches. CDR1 SGHTA and CDR2 FQGNSA come from the germline V gene. CDR3 amino acids: CASNFQVGQETQYF. The DNA for the CDR3 is TGTGCCAGCAACTTTCAGGTGGGACAGGAGACCCAGTACTTC. Drawing the rest from reference TRBV7-2 and TRBJ2-5, the complete variable domain is GAGVSQSPSNKVTEKGKDVELRCDPISGHTALYWYRQSLGQGLEFLIYFQGNSAPDKSGLPSDRFSAERTGGSVSTLTIQRTQQEDSAVYLCASNFQVGQETQYFGPGTRLLVL.

V gene TRBV28 combines with J gene TRBJ2-7; TRBD2 might be the D (6 bases). Trimming took off 6 bases at V and 3 bases at J, with 15 bases between the two ends. The CDR3 has 14 amino acids. Looked up from germline, CDR1 is MDHEN and CDR2 is SYDVKM. In DNA form, the CDR3 reads TGTGCCAGCAGGCCGGGACTCCGGGACTACGAGCAGTACTTC. Translated: CASRPGLRDYEQYF.

This clonotype was detected ten times or more. The chain recombines TRBV5-1 with TRBJ2-3, with 11 bases matching TRBD1. V dropped 3 bases and J dropped 2; count of bases not matched to a gene: 2. Germline V gene lookup returns CDR1 SGHRS and CDR2 YFSETQ. The CDR3 has 15 amino acids. This chain's CDR3 is CASSWTGGPTDTQYF. CDR3 coding DNA: TGCGCCAGCAGCTGGACAGGGGGCCCCACAGATACGCAGTATTTT.

This clonotype occurred many times. V usage is TRBV7-9 and J usage is TRBJ1-2, with 9 nucleotides matching TRBD1. Looked up from germline, CDR1 is SEHNR and CDR2 is FQNEAQ (reference sequence). The CDR3 spans 14 residues. V dropped 5 bases and J dropped 8; count of bases not matched to a gene: 9. In DNA form, the CDR3 reads TGTGCCAGCAGCCACCAGGGACAGGGTGACGGCTACACCTTC. Translating it yields CASSHQGQGDGYTF. The full variable domain, with the rest looked up from reference TRBV7-9 and TRBJ1-2, is DTGVSQNPRHKITKRGQNVTFRCDPISEHNRLYWYRQTLGQGPEFLTYFQNEAQLEKSRLLSDRFSAERPKGSFSTLEIQRTEQGDSAMYLCASSHQGQGDGYTFGSGTRLTVV.

This clonotype was found many times. V usage is TRBV27 and J usage is TRBJ1-1; possibly TRBD1 for D (6 bases). Germline loops: CDR1 MNHEY, CDR2 SMNVEV (reference sequence). The V gene lost 4 bases and the J gene lost 4 bases, with 7 bases spanning the gap. The length of the CDR3 is 12 residues. DNA of the CDR3: TGTGCCAGCAGTTCACAGGGCACTGAAGCTTTCTTT. Protein sequence: CASSSQGTEAFF.

There are a few counts of this clonotype. The chain has TRBV7-9 and TRBJ2-3; D uncertain. V was trimmed by 6 bases and J by 9 bases, leaving 13 bases between them. The length of the CDR3 is 12 residues. Germline lookup yields CDR1 SEHNR and CDR2 FQNEAQ (reference sequence). The CDR3 protein is CASSYGPGTQYF. The CDR3 nucleotides read TGTGCCAGCAGTTATGGGCCTGGCACGCAGTATTTT.

This clonotype has at least ten counts. The chain carries TRBV2 and TRBJ2-1; tentatively, D is TRBD1 (5 bases). V was clipped by 5 bases and J by 0 bases, with 14 bases between them. This CDR3 is built from 16 residues. Germline lookup yields CDR1 SNHLY and CDR2 FYNNEI. Here the CDR3 reads CASSKIGVSSYNEQFF. The CDR3 region has the DNA TGTGCCAGCAGTAAGATAGGGGTCAGCTCCTACAATGAGCAGTTCTTC.

In this sample, this clonotype turned up a few times. The CDR3 reads CASSQDKRAWSTDTQYF. For the CDR3, the DNA is TGCGCCAGCAGCCAAGATAAACGGGCCTGGAGCACAGATACGCAGTATTTT. The rearrangement joins TRBV4-1 to TRBJ2-3; D gene unclear. Germline loops: CDR1 MGHRA, CDR2 YSYEKL. V dropped 0 bases and J dropped 0 bases, with 13 bases sitting between them. This CDR3 is built from 17 residues.

In this sample, this clonotype turned up a few times. A much larger clone sits a single nucleotide away, making a read error possible. This chain connects TRBV9 to TRBJ2-2, with D maybe TRBD2 (6 bases). This CDR3 comprises 17 residues. V gave up 4 bases and J gave up 0 bases, with 16 bases separating them. CDR1 and CDR2 (germline): SGDLS, YYNGEE. CDR3 region: CASSISTSRTNTGELFF. The CDR3 nucleotides read TGTGCCAGCAGCATATCAACTAGCCGAACGAACACCGGGGAGCTGTTTTTT.

V usage is TRBV5-1 and J usage is TRBJ2-7; D possibly matches TRBD1 or TRBD2 (5 bases each). Germline CDR1 SGHRS, CDR2 YFSETQ. This CDR3 is 17 amino acids long. Trimming shortened V by 2 bases and J by 0 bases, and 18 bases separated the two germline ends. The CDR3 loop reads CASSFSRGPGLSYEQYF. CDR3 nucleotide sequence: TGCGCCAGCAGCTTCTCCCGGGGACCCGGCCTCTCCTACGAGCAGTACTTC.

This clonotype came up many times. The genes are TRBV6-2 or TRBV6-3 and TRBJ1-2, with unresolved D. Trimming took 8 bases from V and 3 from J, leaving 10 bases between them. The germline gives CDR1 MNHEY, CDR2 SVGEGT. CDR3 size: 12 residues. CDR3 region: CASGHPYYGYTF. The CDR3 bases are TGTGCCAGCGGGCACCCCTACTATGGCTACACCTTC.